This T cell receptor delta chain was sequenced in a study of gamma-delta chains in newborns, infants, children. Across the study: Polyclonal expansion of innate γδ T cells after birth follows microbial exposure.

This clone has only a few counts. A much larger clone sits a single nucleotide away, making a read error possible. Other DNA sequences in this specimen translate into the identical CDR3. This CDR3 is built from 21 residues. Per germline, CDR1 GEAIGNYY and CDR2 EKD. TCRdb reanalyzed the reads using CATT. The sample has almost 2,000 delta-chain clones, about 3% seen once. Sequenced material: blood. The receptor was derived from a child in good health. The chain has TRDV2 and TRDJ1; 12 bases align to TRDD3. CDR3 sequence reads: CACDTVGNANWGIHNTDKLIF. Here the CDR3 DNA reads TGCGCCTGTGACACCGTAGGCAATGCAAACTGGGGGATACACAACACCGATAAACTCATCTTT.